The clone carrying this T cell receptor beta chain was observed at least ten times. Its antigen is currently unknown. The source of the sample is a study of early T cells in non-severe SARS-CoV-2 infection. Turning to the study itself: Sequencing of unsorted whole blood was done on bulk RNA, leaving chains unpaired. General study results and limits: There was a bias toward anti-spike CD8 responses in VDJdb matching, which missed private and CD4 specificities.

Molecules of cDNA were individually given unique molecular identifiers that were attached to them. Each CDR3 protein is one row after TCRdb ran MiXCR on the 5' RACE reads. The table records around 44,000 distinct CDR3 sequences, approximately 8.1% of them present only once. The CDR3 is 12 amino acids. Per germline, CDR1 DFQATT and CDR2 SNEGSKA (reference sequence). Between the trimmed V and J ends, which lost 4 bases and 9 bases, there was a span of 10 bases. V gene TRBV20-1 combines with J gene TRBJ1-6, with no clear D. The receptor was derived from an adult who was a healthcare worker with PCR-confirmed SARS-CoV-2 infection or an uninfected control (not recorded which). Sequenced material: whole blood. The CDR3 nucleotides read TGCAGTGCTACACCTCAGGTTTCACCCCTCCACTTT. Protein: CSATPQVSPLHF.